This T cell receptor (beta chain) was found in a study of ipilimumab plus nivolumab after autologous stem cell transplantation (dated by TCRdb to the early 2020s). In terms of the full investigation: Trial patients received a median of roughly 5 ipilimumab doses and fewer than 10 nivolumab doses. The trial enrolled patients with high-risk diffuse large B cell lymphoma, mature T cell lymphoma, or multiple myeloma undergoing autologous transplant. Primary refractory and relapsed disease were included in the DLBCL cohort, with 18-month progression-free survival of 85.7% and 28.6%, respectively. The intent-to-treat population of the trial consisted of approximately 35 patients. Here is what the overall study found, with its caveats: The authors concluded that, as post-transplant consolidation, combined checkpoint inhibition appeared tolerable. The authors stated that profiles of the T cell receptor repertoire, regulatory T cell phenotype and gut microbiota provided a biologic rationale for studying this approach further.

To prepare the library, the immunoSEQ multiplex PCR assay was applied. TCRdb mirrors the immuneACCESS table, restricted to in-frame sequences. Some clones are absent from its copies; in checked studies, under half trace to an unresolved V gene, and the reason for the others is unknown. Present in this sample are tens of thousands of clones, 83% of which were seen just once. The top ten constitute roughly 2% of the sample. CDR1 and CDR2 (MNHNS, SASEGT) derive from the germline V gene. The junction shows trimming of 6 bases on V and 1 base on J, plus 10 bases between the germline ends. Spanning cysteine to phenylalanine, the CDR3 consists of 13 amino acids. The entry retains the CDR3 DNA only, 39 bases that are in frame from base 1. To note about this clone: The antigen it recognizes is unknown. Base qualities are not recorded, but no much larger clone differs from it by a single base.

Ipilimumab was given at 1 mg/kg intravenously on day 1 of selected weeks, and checkpoint therapy started 14 to 28 days after autologous transplant. Patients received nivolumab at 3 mg/kg intravenously on day 1 of weeks 1, 4, 7, 10, and every two weeks through week 26. This was a Phase Ib clinical trial that tested ipilimumab plus nivolumab, given as combined checkpoint inhibition, for consolidation following autologous stem cell transplantation. Material: PBMCs, obtained in a trial of ipilimumab plus nivolumab as post-transplant consolidation. The chain employs TRBV6-1 and TRBJ2-7; a confident D gene designation cannot be given. This receptor was taken from a male donor with diffuse large B-cell lymphoma. The CDR3 region reads CASRGILSYEQYF. The bases read TGTGCCAGCAGAGGTATCCTATCCTACGAGCAGTACTTC.